This TCR beta chain was found in a study of beta chain features in type 1 diabetes. Cells sorted by CD45RO/CCR7/CD25/CD127/CD95/CD27 comprised CD4+ naive, central memory, regulatory and stem cell-like memory cells. CDR1 is LGHNA, CDR2 YSLEER, per germline. V shed 1 base, J shed 7 bases, and the junction held 6 bases outside the gene matches. This CDR3 is built from 16 residues. All of the isolated RNA was reverse transcribed, so expressed TCRB transcripts were sequenced. The protocol was immunoSEQ multiplex PCR, while the TCRdb copy is restricted to in-frame clones and leaves out a portion. Of fewer than 250,000 clones listed, around an eighth were seen once; the top ten hold roughly 0.028%.

The J gene is TRBJ2-2, the V gene TRBV4-3; the match to TRBD2 covers 10 bases. The specimen was naive CD4+ T cells from blood. The source of this sequence is a middle-aged woman in good health. The CDR3 protein is CASSQVLAGVGGELFF. CDR3 coding DNA: TGCGCCAGCAGCCAAGTTCTAGCGGGGGTAGGCGGGGAGCTGTTTTTT.